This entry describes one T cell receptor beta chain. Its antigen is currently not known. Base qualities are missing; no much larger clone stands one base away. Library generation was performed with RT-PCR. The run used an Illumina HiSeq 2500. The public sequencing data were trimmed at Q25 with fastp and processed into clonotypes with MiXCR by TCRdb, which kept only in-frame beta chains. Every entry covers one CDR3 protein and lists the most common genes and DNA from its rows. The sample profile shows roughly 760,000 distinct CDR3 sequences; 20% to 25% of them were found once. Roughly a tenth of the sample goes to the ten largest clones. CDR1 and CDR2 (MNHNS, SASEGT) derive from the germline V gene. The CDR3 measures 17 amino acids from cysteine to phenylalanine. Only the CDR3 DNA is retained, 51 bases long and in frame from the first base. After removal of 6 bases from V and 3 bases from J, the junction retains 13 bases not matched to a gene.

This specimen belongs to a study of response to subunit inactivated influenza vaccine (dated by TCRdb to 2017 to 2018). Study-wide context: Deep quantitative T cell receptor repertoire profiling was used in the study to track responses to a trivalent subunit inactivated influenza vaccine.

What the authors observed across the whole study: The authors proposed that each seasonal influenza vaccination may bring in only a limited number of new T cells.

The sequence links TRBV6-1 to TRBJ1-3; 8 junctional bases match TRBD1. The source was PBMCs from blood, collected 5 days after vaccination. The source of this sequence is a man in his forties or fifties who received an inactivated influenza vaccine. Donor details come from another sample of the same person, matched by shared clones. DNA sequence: TGTGCCAGCAGAGCAGACTGGGACAGGAGAGTTGGAAACACCATATATTTT. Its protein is CASRADWDRRVGNTIYF.